The clone carrying this T cell receptor beta chain was observed a handful of times. Its antigen is as yet unknown. This entry comes from a study of metastatic and nonmetastatic thyroid tumors. Study in general: Patients with malignant and benign thyroid disease provided blood and tumor or nodule tissue, whose repertoires were compared. Notes on the study in general: Malignant thyroid tumors reportedly had TCR beta diversity that was significantly higher than in benign nodules, in blood and tumor.

The entire patient cohort was treatment-naive prior to thyroid surgery. Authors' processing steps: CDR3 differences across clinicopathological groups were used to build a distant-metastasis classifier for papillary thyroid cancer. TCRdb recomputed clones from the PCR reads via MiXCR. The V and J calls come from TCRdb's annotation, not from the publication. The repertoire holds roughly 21,000 clones, with roughly 27% as singletons. CDR3 length: 15 residues. J gave up 4 bases and V 2 bases, and 3 bases lay outside the gene matches. CDR1 and CDR2 (germline): MNHEY, SVGEGT. This chain connects TRBV6-2 or TRBV6-3 to TRBJ1-2; 11 bases fit TRBD1. The origin of this receptor is a male donor with papillary thyroid cancer or a benign thyroid nodule (not recorded which). Some clones in this sample may be carry-over from other donors' samples. Source material: tumor tissue. Here the CDR3 reads CASSYEGTGGYGYTF. The CDR3 nucleotides read TGTGCCAGCAGTTACGAAGGGACAGGGGGCTATGGCTACACCTTC.